The 6 T cell receptor beta chains reported below all come from one sample, sequenced in a study of cytomegalovirus exposure and HLA in healthy donors. Primers included in the PCR were 60 Vbeta and 13 Jbeta primers. The assay was immunoSEQ multiplex PCR, and TCRdb's table has in-frame clones only and misses some. The data show tens of thousands of clones, 69% seen once. Sequencing was carried out using PBMCs. Receptor source: a man aged 45-65 years in good health and CMV-seronegative.

The V gene is TRBV7-3, the J gene TRBJ2-1; D may be TRBD2 (6 bases). Trimming cost V 0 bases and J 5 bases, with 11 bases left between them. Germline V gives CDR1 SGHTA, CDR2 FQGTGA. This CDR3 has 15 amino acids. In nucleotides, the CDR3 is TGTGCCAGCAGCTTAACTCGGACTACCAACAATGAGCAGTTCTTC. Its protein product is CASSLTRTTNNEQFF.

This clone has more than one count but fewer than ten. The chain recombines TRBV15 with TRBJ1-1; D ambiguous. V dropped 0 bases and J dropped 2 bases, with 4 bases sitting between them. The germline V gene has CDR1 LNHNV and CDR2 YYDKDF (reference sequence). This CDR3 is 13 amino acids long. CDR3 protein: CATSREYNTEAFF. The CDR3 DNA is TGTGCCACCAGCAGAGAATATAACACTGAAGCTTTCTTT.

This chain joins TRBV7-9 and TRBJ1-1; weak D call: TRBD1 (5 bases). The germline V and J ends were trimmed by 3 bases and 3 bases, with 14 bases remaining between them. Germline CDR1 reads SEHNR; CDR2 reads FQNEAQ (reference sequence). The CDR3 is 15 amino acids. The CDR3: CASSLQGTGHTEAFF. Written as DNA, the CDR3 is TGTGCCAGCAGCTTGCAGGGAACTGGGCACACTGAAGCTTTCTTT.

This chain joins TRBV7-2 and TRBJ1-2; 8 positions match TRBD1. The V gene end was trimmed by 5 bases and the J gene end by 3 bases; junction bases not matched to a gene: 8. The CDR3 has 15 amino acids. Germline V gene lookup returns CDR1 SGHTA and CDR2 FQGNSA. The CDR3 nucleotides are TGTGCCAGCAGCCTGGGACAGGCGGTCTACTATGGCTACACCTTC. It translates to CASSLGQAVYYGYTF.

This chain joins TRBV19 and TRBJ1-3; D not certain. The V end lost 4 bases, the J end lost 0 bases, and 16 bases lay between the germline ends. Germline CDR1 reads LNHDA; CDR2 reads SQIVND (reference sequence). This CDR3 is 17 amino acids long. The CDR3 nucleotides are TGTGCCAGTAGTAGAAATCAGGTCCCGTCCTCTGGAAACACCATATATTTT. Encoded protein: CASSRNQVPSSGNTIYF.

The CDR3 bases are TGTGCCAGCCTGACAGGTGCGAACACCGGGGAGCTGTTTTTT. It is translated as CASLTGANTGELFF. This chain joins TRBV28 and TRBJ2-2; tentative D call: TRBD1 (6 bases). Germline lookup yields CDR1 MDHEN and CDR2 SYDVKM. Trimming stripped 8 bases from V and 0 bases from J, with 10 bases between. This CDR3 has 14 amino acids.